This T cell receptor (beta chain) was sequenced during a study of human T cells and chemical hapten exposure (dated by TCRdb to the early 2020s). A note on the overall study: For sensitization, 2% DPC in acetone was applied to an approximately 2 cm by approximately 2 cm area of upper inner arm skin. Throughout the study period of around 24 weeks, patients also received therapeutic DPC doses to the scalp every week. Patch testing was performed on the upper back with Finn chambers containing 0.01% DPC, and the patch tests were scored after 6 days according to International Contact Dermatitis Research Group standards. The mostly female patient cohort included alopecia areata with under or over 50% scalp involvement, alopecia totalis and alopecia universalis. Libraries were pooled for sequencing, and variation in per-sample TCR yields was attributed mainly to small differences in library volumes within the pool. The study tracked peripheral blood TCR repertoire changes in vivo during primary and secondary sensitization to the hapten diphenylcyclopropenone (DPC) in alopecia patients. Blood samples were taken from patients before sensitization (week 0) and then at 2, 6 and about 24 weeks after DPC sensitization. Twenty-nine alopecia patients gave blood for TCR sequencing at one to four time points (pre-sensitization, 2, 6 and 24 weeks). The study at large found these results: Patch test score correlated positively with the number of PT1 expanded TCRs, reaching significance at thresholds 8, 16 and 32 but not at 4. Because all patients had alopecia, a presumed autoimmune disease, the immune response of the patients might differ from that of healthy individuals. DPC sensitization did not change the number of TCRs with a frequency above 1 in 1000, and there was no evidence of changes in global repertoire structure. Compared with pre-sensitization or healthy control sets, expanded TCRs formed significantly more large CDR3 similarity clusters, which is consistent with antigen-driven responses. Repeated subsampling changed both the strength of the expansion versus patch-test correlation and the threshold at which that correlation became significant.

Sample time point, as interpreted from the label and publication: pre-sensitization, week 0. The treatment or condition tag for this specimen amounts to: therapeutic diphenylcyclopropenone sensitization with weekly scalp DPC. At every patch-test visit, the blood draw took place before the patch test was put on. Eligible patients were aged 18 to 70, diagnosed with alopecia, deemed suitable for DPC therapy, and excluded if pregnant. Total RNA was isolated from unfractionated whole blood collected in Tempus Blood RNA tubes. Concerning this clonotype: Its binding antigen is unknown. No base-level quality is on record; no much larger clone is a single base apart.

From its cysteine to its phenylalanine, the CDR3 spans 16 amino acids. The retained sequence is limited to the CDR3, 48 bases, with the frame set at the first base. Trimming leaves V shorter by 3 bases and J shorter by 3 bases, with the junction holding 6 bases beyond the gene matches. CDR1 and CDR2 are read off the germline V gene as SGHVS and FQNEAQ. The library relied on RACE. The data were produced on a NextSeq 500. Library preparation attached unique molecular identifiers to individual cDNA molecules for quantitative, reproducible TCR counting. Both TCR alpha and TCR beta chains were sequenced from each blood RNA sample. The original pipeline was this. Samples had a median of 95,638 TCRs, with a range from roughly 23,224 to 700,000. The Decombinator software suite was used to annotate V, J and CDR3 in the TCR reads. For the PS versus PT1 abundance plots, all samples were subsampled to the same number of TCRs (28,000). TCRs were defined as expanded if absent before sensitization and observed at least eight times at the 2-week time point. TCRdb took the public reads, trimmed them with fastp at Q25, ran MiXCR for clone calling and kept in-frame beta chains. One record per CDR3 amino acid sequence lists the most common genes and DNA. The V and J calls were not made by the authors but by TCRdb's processing. This sample has about 77,000 distinct CDR3 sequences in its table, and around 15% of those were observed once. 4.6% of the sample goes to the ten largest clones.

The sample was whole blood, taken in connection with sensitization to the hapten diphenylcyclopropenone (DPC). The sequence was obtained from a woman aged 50 to 65 with alopecia areata. Some clones in this sample may be carry-over from other donors' samples. Rearrangement joined TRBV7-8 to TRBJ2-3; the central 10 bases match TRBD2. The bases are TGTGCCAGCAGCTTCCTAGCGGGAGTCTCAACAGATACGCAGTATTTT. This yields the protein CASSFLAGVSTDTQYF.